Each of the 17 T cell receptor beta chains below was sequenced from the same sample in a study of shared clonotypes between healthy human individuals. Method: immunoSEQ multiplex PCR; TCRdb's copy keeps in-frame clones and lacks some. The table includes some 2,000,000 clones, approximately 95% detected once. Terminally differentiated effector memory CD45RA+ cells were excluded from the naive CD8 cells, which were CD45RO-negative and positively selected for CCR7. The sequencing input was naive CD8+ T cells sorted from blood. The receptors were sampled from a man aged 18 to 29 in good health.

The chain combines TRBV12-1 with TRBJ1-6; TRBD1 is the table's D call and was not checked against the DNA. TRBV12-1 is deemed a pseudogene. The CDR3 runs to 17 residues. CDR3 sequence: CASGFLVRTGNNSPLHF. The CDR3 region has the DNA TGTGCCAGCGGCTTTTTGGTCAGGACAGGGAATAATTCACCCCTCCACTTT.

The V call is TRBV7-9, the J call TRBJ2-7; D is uncertain. V lost 10 bases and J 0 bases, leaving 16 bases between the germline ends. The CDR3 sequence is 14 residues long. Germline V gene sequence: CDR1 SEHNR, CDR2 FQNEAQ (reference sequence). In nucleotides, the CDR3 is TGTGCCACCTCACCCGTGACACCCTCCTACGAGCAGTACTTC. Its protein is CATSPVTPSYEQYF.

The chain links TRBV7-9 to TRBJ2-5, with 7 bases aligning to TRBD2. The CDR3 totals 14 residues. The V and J ends lost 4 bases and 7 bases, in that order; junction bases with no gene match: 9. The germline CDR1 and CDR2 sequences are SEHNR and FQNEAQ (reference sequence). CDR3 nucleotides: TGTGCCAGCAGCTCCAGCGGGGCCCTTCGGACCCAGTACTTC. Its protein product is CASSSSGALRTQYF.

V is TRBV10-1 and J is TRBJ2-3; weak D call: TRBD2 (5 bases). The ends were cut back, 0 bases at V and 0 bases at J, with 10 bases in the middle. Germline values: CDR1 WNHNN, CDR2 SYGVQD (reference sequence). The CDR3 has 16 amino acids. The CDR3 loop reads CASSESWESSTDTQYF. Written as DNA, the CDR3 is TGCGCCAGCAGTGAGTCGTGGGAGAGCAGCACAGATACGCAGTATTTT.

This chain joins TRBV6-6 and TRBJ2-3; D gene unclear. This CDR3 region has 13 residues. Germline values: CDR1 MNHNY, CDR2 SVGAGI (reference sequence). Deletions cut 4 bases from V and 2 bases from J, with 7 bases between. The CDR3 bases are TGTGCCAGCAGTTCCGGTTCCACAGATACGCAGTATTTT. The encoded protein is CASSSGSTDTQYF.

The chain combines TRBV7-9 with TRBJ2-5; TRBD1 agrees at 9 bases. Germline V gene sequence: CDR1 SEHNR, CDR2 FQNEAQ (reference sequence). CDR3 length: 18 amino acids. V lost 5 bases to trimming and J lost 4 bases; unmatched junction nucleotides: 17. CDR3 sequence: CASSPPTWDREVRETQYF. The CDR3 region has the DNA TGTGCCAGCAGCCCACCCACCTGGGACAGGGAAGTAAGAGAGACCCAGTACTTC.

Concerning this clone: Different DNA sequences within this sample yield the same CDR3. The V call is TRBV19, the J call TRBJ1-2, with D possibly TRBD1 on 5 matching bases. Germline assignment: CDR1 LNHDA and CDR2 SQIVND (reference sequence). The CDR3 totals 15 residues. V was pared by 0 bases and J by 0 bases, with 8 bases between. CDR3 region: CASSIDGTANYGYTF. CDR3 DNA: TGTGCCAGTAGTATAGACGGGACGGCTAACTATGGCTACACCTTC.

This clone was detected only once. V and J are TRBV7-5 and TRBJ1-5; no check of the table's D call, TRBD1, against the DNA was made. TRBV7-5 is noted as a pseudogene. The length of the CDR3 is 14 residues. The CDR3 DNA sequence: TGTGCCAGAAGCTTACGACAGGGCTATCAGCCCCAGCATTTT. Protein sequence: CARSLRQGYQPQHF.

The gene calls are TRBV4-2 and TRBJ2-3; D is unclear. The CDR3 has 13 residues. V gave up 3 bases and J gave up 8 bases, with 12 bases separating them. CDR1 and CDR2 (germline): LGHNA, YNFKEQ. CDR3 loop: CASSHPSEGTQYF. CDR3 in DNA: TGTGCCAGCAGCCATCCCTCGGAAGGTACGCAGTATTTT.

The chain carries TRBV30 and TRBJ1-3; D might be TRBD1 (5 bases). The CDR3 contains 13 residues. V shed 5 bases and J shed 9 bases, with 17 bases lying between them. Germline V gives CDR1 GTSNPN, CDR2 SVGIG (reference sequence). CDR3 sequence reads: CAWGGAATGTIYF. CDR3 DNA: TGTGCCTGGGGGGGTGCAGCGACTGGCACCATATATTTT.

This chain connects TRBV13 to TRBJ2-5, with 7 bases matching TRBD1. Per germline, CDR1 PRHDT and CDR2 FYEKMQ (reference sequence). The CDR3 spans 14 residues. The ends lost 8 bases at V and 4 bases at J; junction bases unmatched: 10. The CDR3 reads CASVIWDSRETQYF. The CDR3 DNA is TGTGCCAGCGTTATTTGGGACAGCCGAGAGACCCAGTACTTC. The full variable domain, its missing parts supplied by reference TRBV13 and TRBJ2-5, is AAGVIQSPRHLIKEKRETATLKCYPIPRHDTVYWYQQGPGQDPQFLISFYEKMQSDKGSIPDRFSAQQFSDYHSELNMSSLELGDSALYFCASVIWDSRETQYFGPGTRLLVL.

The rearrangement joins TRBV11-2 to TRBJ2-1; TRBD2 is a possible D gene (6 bases). V was trimmed by 4 bases and J by 8 bases, leaving 15 bases between them. Germline CDR1 is SGHAT and CDR2 is FQNNGV. CDR3 length: 14 amino acids. CDR3 sequence (DNA): TGTGCCAGCAGCTCATATGCCGGGGAGGATGAGCAGTTCTTC. Amino acids: CASSSYAGEDEQFF.

The V and J genes are TRBV6-5 and TRBJ1-2, with 7 positions matching TRBD1. The ends lost 1 base at V and 4 bases at J; junction bases unmatched: 9. This CDR3 has 16 amino acids. Germline loops: CDR1 MNHEY, CDR2 SVGAGI. The DNA for the CDR3 is TGTGCCAGCAGTTACTTAACCGGGACAGCCCTCTATGGCTACACCTTC. It encodes CASSYLTGTALYGYTF.

This clone was recorded once. The rearrangement joins TRBV7-9 to TRBJ2-5; tentatively, D is TRBD2 (5 bases). The V end was cut by 2 bases, the J end by 4 bases, with 14 bases between. This CDR3 has 15 residues. Per the germline V gene, CDR1 is SEHNR and CDR2 is FQNEAQ (reference sequence). CDR3 sequence: CASSLLDGGRETQYF. Written as DNA, the CDR3 is TGTGCCAGCAGCTTATTGGACGGAGGTAGAGAGACCCAGTACTTC.

The chain recombines TRBV5-1 with TRBJ1-5, with 7 bases matching TRBD1. Germline V CDR1 and CDR2: SGHRS, YFSETQ. The junction had 20 bases not matched to a gene; V was cut back by 6 bases and J by 5 bases. This CDR3 contains 18 residues. The CDR3 DNA reads as TGCGCCAGCACCCCAGTGATGGACAGGAAGATCGTGGATCAGCCCCAGCATTTT. Protein product: CASTPVMDRKIVDQPQHF.

This clone was detected once. This chain connects TRBV19 to TRBJ2-7; 9 bases fit TRBD1. This CDR3 is 14 amino acids long. Trimming at V came to 3 bases and at J to 4 bases, leaving 4 bases not matched to a gene. From germline, CDR1 is LNHDA and CDR2 SQIVND (reference sequence). CDR3: CASSMGQGWYEQYF. The CDR3 region has the DNA TGTGCCAGTAGTATGGGACAGGGTTGGTACGAGCAGTACTTC. The full variable domain, rest sourced from reference TRBV19 and TRBJ2-7, is DGGITQSPKYLFRKEGQNVTLSCEQNLNHDAMYWYRQDPGQGLRLIYYSQIVNDFQKGDIAEGYSVSREKKESFPLTVTSAQKNPTAFYLCASSMGQGWYEQYFGPGTRLTVT.

The CDR3 coding sequence is TGTGCCAGCAGTGAATATTTTACGGTCGAGGGTGAACAAGAGACCCAGTACTTC. Residues: CASSEYFTVEGEQETQYF. J is TRBJ2-5 and V is TRBV25-1; possibly TRBD2 for D (5 bases). The V end lost 0 bases, the J end lost 2 bases, and 19 bases lay between the germline ends. The CDR3 has 18 amino acids. Per the germline V gene, CDR1 is MGHDK and CDR2 is SYGVNS. The variable domain in full, with the rest retrieved from reference TRBV25-1 and TRBJ2-5, is EADIYQTPRYLVIGTGKKITLECSQTMGHDKMYWYQQDPGMELHLIHYSYGVNSTEKGDLSSESTVSRIRTEHFPLTLESARPSHTSQYLCASSEYFTVEGEQETQYFGPGTRLLVL.